The clone carrying this TCR beta chain was detected ten times or more. This specimen belongs to a study of T cells after yellow fever vaccination. This CDR3 spans 15 amino acids. V was clipped by 4 bases and J by 5 bases; unmatched bases: 6. Germline V gives CDR1 MNHEY, CDR2 SVGAGI. One entry per CDR3 protein, called by TCRdb with MiXCR from the 5' RACE reads. The profile shows tens of thousands of distinct CDR3 sequences, just over 6.5% of them singletons. Sequences were derived from CD8+ T cells sorted from PBMCs, sampled 35 to 50 days after the first yellow fever vaccination. The chain has TRBV6-5 and TRBJ2-2, with 8 bases matching TRBD1. The sequence derives from a man aged 18 to 30 who received the YFV17D yellow fever vaccine. The CDR3 DNA reads TGTGCCAGCAGTTGGGAACGACAGGGGACCGGGGAGCTGTTTTTT. It yields the protein CASSWERQGTGELFF.